One and the same sample provided the 13 T cell receptor beta chains below, sequenced in a study of early T cells in non-severe SARS-CoV-2 infection. TCRdb ran MiXCR on the 5' RACE reads and lists one entry per CDR3 protein. The sample lists about 22,000 distinct CDR3 sequences; roughly 4.5% were seen once. Sequencing used whole blood. The receptors here all came from an adult who was a healthcare worker with PCR-confirmed SARS-CoV-2 infection or an uninfected control (not recorded which).

This clonotype was counted ten times or more. The chain combines TRBV18 with TRBJ1-5; D is unresolved. Germline CDR1 reads KGHSH; CDR2 reads LQKENI. This CDR3 spans 16 amino acids. Trimming took off 3 bases at V and 0 bases at J, with 12 bases between the two ends. CDR3 protein: CASSPSSVNSNQPQHF. The CDR3 nucleotides read TGTGCCAGCTCACCGTCAAGCGTTAATAGCAATCAGCCCCAGCATTTT.

The chain carries TRBV6-5 and TRBJ2-3; 8 bases are a match to TRBD1. CDR1 is MNHEY, CDR2 SVGAGI, per germline. The CDR3 covers 15 residues. V gave up 4 bases and J gave up 1 base; unmatched junction bases: 4. The CDR3 DNA sequence: TGTGCCAGCAGTTCCTGGACAGGGCGCACAGATACGCAGTATTTT. It specifies CASSSWTGRTDTQYF.

This clonotype was counted a few times. This chain links TRBV7-8 with TRBJ1-2; D ambiguous. V was shortened by 2 bases and J by 4 bases, with 8 bases between the two germline ends. Germline V gene data show CDR1 as SGHVS and CDR2 as FQNEAQ. The CDR3 runs to 13 residues. CDR3 sequence (DNA): TGTGCCAGCAGCTTATTGGCAGGCTATGGCTACACCTTC. Translation gives CASSLLAGYGYTF.

This clonotype was counted many times. The chain uses TRBV6-5 and TRBJ2-1, with D possibly being TRBD2 (6 bases). In germline, CDR1 is MNHEY, CDR2 SVGAGI. Between the trimmed V and J ends, which lost 5 bases and 9 bases, there was a span of 17 bases. The CDR3 runs 14 residues. CDR3 region: CASSPGAGAPEQFF. The DNA of the CDR3 is TGTGCCAGCAGTCCAGGAGCGGGTGCTCCTGAGCAGTTCTTC.

This clonotype showed up many times. This chain links TRBV30 with TRBJ2-1; possibly TRBD1 for D (7 bases). V shed 7 bases and J shed 8 bases, with 18 bases lying between them. Germline V gene lookup returns CDR1 GTSNPN and CDR2 SVGIG (reference sequence). The CDR3 has 13 amino acids. DNA for the CDR3: TGTGCCTCGGGGGACAGAAATACGGATGAGCAGTTCTTC. Its protein is CASGDRNTDEQFF.

This clonotype was seen ten or more times. V and J are TRBV6-6 and TRBJ2-3; 14 bases are a match to TRBD2. There are 18 residues in the CDR3. V lost 4 bases, J lost 0 bases, and 6 bases stayed unmatched. From germline, CDR1 is MNHNY and CDR2 SVGAGI (reference sequence). This chain's CDR3 is CASSWGTSGGSSTDTQYF. The CDR3 coding sequence is TGTGCCAGCAGTTGGGGGACTAGCGGGGGTTCTAGCACAGATACGCAGTATTTT.

The rearrangement uses TRBV14 and TRBJ2-2, with 7 bases fitting TRBD1. V was clipped by 5 bases and J by 1 base; unmatched bases: 7. The CDR3 is 16 amino acids. CDR1 and CDR2 (germline): SGHDN, FVKESK. The CDR3 loop reads CASSKRDRVNTGELFF. As DNA, the CDR3 is TGTGCCAGCAGCAAGAGGGACAGAGTGAACACCGGGGAGCTGTTTTTT.

The rearrangement links TRBV7-3 to TRBJ2-1, with TRBD2 matching over 9 bases. The germline V gene encodes CDR1 SGHTA and CDR2 FQGTGA. V was clipped by 5 bases and J by 9 bases; unmatched bases: 23. CDR3 length: 19 residues. This chain's CDR3 is CASSRIPGLAGGRFGEQFF. CDR3 nucleotide sequence: TGTGCCAGCAGCCGGATACCGGGACTAGCTGGGGGGCGTTTTGGTGAGCAGTTCTTC.

The chain employs TRBV6-5 and TRBJ2-7; no clear D gene. Between the trimmed V and J ends, which lost 6 bases and 7 bases, there was a span of 10 bases. The CDR3 is 11 residues long. The germline V gene encodes CDR1 MNHEY and CDR2 SVGAGI. The CDR3, as DNA: TGTGCCAGCAGGGAAGCGAGAGAGCAGTACTTC. Translating it yields CASREAREQYF.

The table lists this clonotype with many counts. V and J are TRBV9 and TRBJ2-1; 8 bases agree with TRBD2. Looked up from germline, CDR1 is SGDLS and CDR2 is YYNGEE. This CDR3 is built from 14 residues. V lost 3 bases and J lost 10; bases outside the gene matches: 9. This chain's CDR3 is CASSGIGGGPEQFF. In DNA, the CDR3 is TGTGCCAGCAGCGGAATAGGCGGGGGGCCCGAGCAGTTCTTC.

The table lists this clonotype with many counts. This sequence joins TRBV7-9 and TRBJ1-6; possible D gene TRBD1, 6 bases. The CDR3 runs 13 residues. V was cut by 1 base and J by 18 bases, with 16 bases left in between. Germline values: CDR1 SEHNR, CDR2 FQNEAQ (reference sequence). The CDR3 bases are TGTGCCAGCAGCTTAGGACCACAGGGTTTAAGCCACTTT. Protein product: CASSLGPQGLSHF.

This clonotype was picked up many times. The genes are TRBV3-1 and TRBJ1-1, with TRBD1 as a possible D gene (5 bases). V was trimmed by 5 bases and J by 4 bases, leaving 17 bases between them. This CDR3 contains 15 residues. Germline V lookup: CDR1 LGHDT, CDR2 YNNKEL (reference sequence). DNA of the CDR3: TGTGCCAGCAGCTCCACCGGTGGAGGGGCCACTGAAGCTTTCTTT. Amino acids: CASSSTGGGATEAFF.

The rearrangement uses TRBV7-2 and TRBJ2-5; 10 bases are a match to TRBD1. V dropped 1 base and J dropped 1; count of bases not matched to a gene: 3. The germline V gene has CDR1 SGHTA and CDR2 FQGNSA. This CDR3 spans 16 amino acids. CDR3 DNA: TGTGCCAGCAGCTTAGGGGACAGGGGCCGCCAAGAGACCCAGTACTTC. It specifies CASSLGDRGRQETQYF.